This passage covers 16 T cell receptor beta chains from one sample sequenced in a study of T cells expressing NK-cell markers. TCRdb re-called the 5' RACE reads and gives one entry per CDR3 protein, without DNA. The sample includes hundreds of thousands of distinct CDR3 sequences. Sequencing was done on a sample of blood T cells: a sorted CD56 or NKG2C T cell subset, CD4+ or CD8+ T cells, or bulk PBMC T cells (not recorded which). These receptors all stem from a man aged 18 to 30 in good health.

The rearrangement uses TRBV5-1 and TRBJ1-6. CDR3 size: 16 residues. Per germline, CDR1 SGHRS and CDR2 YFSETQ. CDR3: CASSFWTARSNSPLHF.

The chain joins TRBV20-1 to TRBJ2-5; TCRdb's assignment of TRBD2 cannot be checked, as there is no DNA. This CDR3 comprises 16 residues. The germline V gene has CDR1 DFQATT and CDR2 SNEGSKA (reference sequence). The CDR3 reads CSAKFGGGRDQETQYF.

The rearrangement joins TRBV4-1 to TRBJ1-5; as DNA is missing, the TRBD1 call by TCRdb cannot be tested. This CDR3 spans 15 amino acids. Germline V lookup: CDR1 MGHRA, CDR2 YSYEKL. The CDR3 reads CASSPPGGSNQPQHF.

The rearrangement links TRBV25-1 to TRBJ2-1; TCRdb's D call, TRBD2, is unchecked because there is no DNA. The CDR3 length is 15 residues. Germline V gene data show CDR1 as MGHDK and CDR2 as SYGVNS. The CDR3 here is CASSETGITDNEQFF.

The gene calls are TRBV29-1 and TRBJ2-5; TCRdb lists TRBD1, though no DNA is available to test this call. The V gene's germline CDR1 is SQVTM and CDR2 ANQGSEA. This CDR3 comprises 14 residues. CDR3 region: CSAPNDRVAGAQYF. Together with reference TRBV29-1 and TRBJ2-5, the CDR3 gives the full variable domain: SAVISQKPSRDICQRGTSLTIQCQVDSQVTMMFWYRQQPGQSLTLIATANQGSEATYESGFVIDKFPISRPNLTFSTLTVSNMSPEDSSIYLCSAPNDRVAGAQYFGPGTRLLVL.

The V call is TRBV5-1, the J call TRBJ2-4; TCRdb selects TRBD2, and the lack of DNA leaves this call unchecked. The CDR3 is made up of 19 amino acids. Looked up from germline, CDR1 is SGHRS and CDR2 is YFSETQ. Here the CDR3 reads CASSLLPGLAGVAKNIQYF.

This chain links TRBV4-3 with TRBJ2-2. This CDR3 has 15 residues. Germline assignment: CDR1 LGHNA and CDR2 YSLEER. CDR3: CASSESVSQSGELFF.

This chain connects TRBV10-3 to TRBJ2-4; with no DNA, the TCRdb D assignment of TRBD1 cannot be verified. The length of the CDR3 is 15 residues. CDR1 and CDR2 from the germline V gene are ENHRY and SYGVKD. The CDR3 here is CAISEGTNSGNIQYF.

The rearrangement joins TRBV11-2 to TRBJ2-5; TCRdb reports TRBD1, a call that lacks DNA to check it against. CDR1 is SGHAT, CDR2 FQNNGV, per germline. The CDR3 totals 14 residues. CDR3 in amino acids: CAVTGITLGETQYF.

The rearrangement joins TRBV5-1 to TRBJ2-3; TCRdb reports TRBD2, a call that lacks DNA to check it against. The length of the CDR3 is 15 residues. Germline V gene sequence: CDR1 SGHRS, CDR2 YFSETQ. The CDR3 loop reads CASGTSGSTADTQYF.

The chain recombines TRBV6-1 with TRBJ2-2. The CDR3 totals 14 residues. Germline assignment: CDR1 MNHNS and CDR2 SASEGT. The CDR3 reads CASSPKTNTGELFF.

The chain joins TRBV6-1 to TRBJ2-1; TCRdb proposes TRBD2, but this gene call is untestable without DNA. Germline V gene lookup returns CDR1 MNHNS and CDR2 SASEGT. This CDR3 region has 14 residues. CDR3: CASSTSGPYNEQFF.

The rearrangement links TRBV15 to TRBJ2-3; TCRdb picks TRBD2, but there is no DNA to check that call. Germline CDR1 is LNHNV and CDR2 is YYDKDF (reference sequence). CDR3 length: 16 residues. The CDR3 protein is CATSRDSGVGTDTQYF.

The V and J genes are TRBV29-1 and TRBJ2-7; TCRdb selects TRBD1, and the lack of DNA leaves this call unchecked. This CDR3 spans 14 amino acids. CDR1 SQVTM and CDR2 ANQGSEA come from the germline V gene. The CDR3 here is CSAQTTGRTHEQYF.

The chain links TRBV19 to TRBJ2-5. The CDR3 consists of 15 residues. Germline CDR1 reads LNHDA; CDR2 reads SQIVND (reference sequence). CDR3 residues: CASSINAADQETQYF.

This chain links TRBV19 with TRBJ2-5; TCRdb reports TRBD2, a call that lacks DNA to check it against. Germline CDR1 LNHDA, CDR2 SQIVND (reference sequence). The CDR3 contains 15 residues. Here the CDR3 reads CASSYGAGGQETQYF.